Presented here are 7 T cell receptor beta chains from one specimen sequenced in a study of technical replicates of blood from a few donors. Profiling relied on immunoSEQ multiplex PCR, and the TCRdb table lists in-frame clones only, not all of them. Of about 72,000 clones in the sample, around 95% were seen once. Sequences were obtained from T cells isolated from PBMCs. The source of these receptors is a human donor in good health.

The gene calls are TRBV11-1 and TRBJ2-5, with D possibly TRBD1 on 5 matching bases. With 0 bases removed from V and 2 bases from J, the gap between germline ends came to 10 bases. The CDR3 is 15 residues long. Germline CDR1 and CDR2: SGHAT and FQDESV (reference sequence). The CDR3 here is CASSLAKGPQETQYF. As DNA, the CDR3 is TGTGCCAGCAGCTTAGCAAAGGGGCCACAAGAGACCCAGTACTTC.

This clone turned up a few times. The chain combines TRBV7-6 with TRBJ1-1; D is uncertain. Germline V gives CDR1 SGHVS, CDR2 FNYEAQ. V was shortened by 5 bases and J by 3 bases, with 10 bases between the two germline ends. The CDR3 totals 13 residues. In DNA, the CDR3 is TGTGCCAGCAGCCCAACTAGGGACACTGAAGCTTTCTTT. Translating it yields CASSPTRDTEAFF.

The chain has TRBV6-5 and TRBJ2-7; TRBD1 matches 7 bases. V lost 0 bases, J lost 6 bases, and 5 bases stayed unmatched. CDR3 length: 14 amino acids. Germline V gene data show CDR1 as MNHEY and CDR2 as SVGAGI. This chain's CDR3 is CASSYSTGISEQYF. The CDR3 DNA is TGTGCCAGCAGTTACTCGACAGGGATAAGCGAGCAGTACTTC.

This rearrangement joins TRBV5-1 to TRBJ2-7, with TRBD1 identical over 9 bases. Trimming cost V 4 bases and J 4 bases; bases outside gene matches: 9. CDR1 SGHRS and CDR2 YFSETQ come from the germline V gene. The CDR3 sequence is 15 residues long. CDR3 region: CASSVTTGGGYEQYF. In nucleotides, the CDR3 is TGCGCCAGCAGCGTGACAACAGGGGGCGGGTACGAGCAGTACTTC.

The chain recombines TRBV10-3 with TRBJ2-7; D ambiguous. CDR1 ENHRY and CDR2 SYGVKD come from the germline V gene. Trimming stripped 6 bases from V and 6 bases from J, with 18 bases between. This CDR3 spans 14 amino acids. The CDR3 here is CAIRKIAPTGEQYF. In DNA form, the CDR3 reads TGTGCCATCAGGAAAATTGCCCCTACGGGCGAGCAGTACTTC.

The chain couples TRBV18 to TRBJ1-5; 7 positions match TRBD1. CDR1 and CDR2 from the germline V gene are KGHSH and LQKENI. The CDR3 consists of 14 residues. V shed 4 bases, J shed 3 bases, and the junction held 3 bases outside the gene matches. The CDR3 region is CASSQGAYNQPQHF. CDR3 nucleotides: TGTGCCAGCTCACAGGGGGCATACAATCAGCCCCAGCATTTT.

This chain joins TRBV2 and TRBJ2-7; no reliable D call. This CDR3 is built from 13 residues. Trimming cost V 8 bases and J 1 base, with 12 bases left between them. Germline V gene sequence: CDR1 SNHLY, CDR2 FYNNEI. The CDR3 protein is CASLPWPSYEQYF. The DNA of the CDR3 is TGTGCCAGCCTCCCTTGGCCTTCCTACGAGCAGTACTTC.